This TCR beta chain was sequenced in a study of early stage breast cancer tumors. Study in general: Among some twelve ER+/PR+/HER2- tumors, eight were ductal, four lobular.

Study conclusions and caveats: Comparing each tissue with blood distinguished tumor from normal in 14 of 16 patients.

A few counts support this clone. What it binds is not known. V was clipped by 1 base and J by 6 bases; unmatched bases: 6. Germline CDR1 and CDR2: SGHAT and FQNNGV. CDR3 length: 14 residues. The method was immunoSEQ multiplex PCR; TCRdb's version includes in-frame clones alone and lacks a portion of them. The data contain 25,000 to 35,000 clones, roughly 55% of them singletons. This sequence originates from a person aged 45-60 years with breast cancer. The chain joins TRBV11-2 to TRBJ2-7; 7 bases agree with TRBD2. Material for sequencing was breast tumor tissue. The CDR3 region has the DNA TGTGCCAGCAGCTTAGTTGGGCGCGGGAGCGAGCAGTACTTC. Translated, it gives CASSLVGRGSEQYF.